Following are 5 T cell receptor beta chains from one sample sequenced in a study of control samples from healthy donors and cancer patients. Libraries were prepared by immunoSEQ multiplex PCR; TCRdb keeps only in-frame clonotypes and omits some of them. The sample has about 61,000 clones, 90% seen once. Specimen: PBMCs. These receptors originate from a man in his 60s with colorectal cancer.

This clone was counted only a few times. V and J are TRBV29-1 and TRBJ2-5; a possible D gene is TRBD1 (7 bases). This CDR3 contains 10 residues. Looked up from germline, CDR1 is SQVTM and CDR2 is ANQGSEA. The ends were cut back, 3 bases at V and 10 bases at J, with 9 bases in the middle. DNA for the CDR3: TGCAGCGTTGACCAGGGGGGCCAGTACTTC. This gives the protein CSVDQGGQYF.

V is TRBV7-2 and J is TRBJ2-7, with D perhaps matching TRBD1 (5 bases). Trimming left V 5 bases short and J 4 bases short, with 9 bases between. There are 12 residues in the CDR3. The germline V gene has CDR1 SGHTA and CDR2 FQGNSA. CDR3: CASSRDRYEQYF. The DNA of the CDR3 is TGTGCCAGCAGCAGAGACAGATACGAGCAGTACTTC.

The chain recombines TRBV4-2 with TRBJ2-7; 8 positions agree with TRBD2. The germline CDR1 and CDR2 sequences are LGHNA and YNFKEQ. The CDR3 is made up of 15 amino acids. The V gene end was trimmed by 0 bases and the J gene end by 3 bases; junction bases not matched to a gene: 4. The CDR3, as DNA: TGTGCCAGCAGCCAAGATCCGGGGGGGGTCTACGAGCAGTACTTC. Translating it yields CASSQDPGGVYEQYF.

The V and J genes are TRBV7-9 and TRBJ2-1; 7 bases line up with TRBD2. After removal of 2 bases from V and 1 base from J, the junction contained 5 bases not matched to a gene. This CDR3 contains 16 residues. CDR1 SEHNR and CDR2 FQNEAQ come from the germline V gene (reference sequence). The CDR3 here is CASSLSGGGSYNEQFF. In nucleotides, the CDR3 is TGTGCCAGCAGCTTATCGGGCGGGGGTTCCTACAATGAGCAGTTCTTC. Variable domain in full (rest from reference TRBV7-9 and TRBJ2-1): DTGVSQNPRHKITKRGQNVTFRCDPISEHNRLYWYRQTLGQGPEFLTYFQNEAQLEKSRLLSDRFSAERPKGSFSTLEIQRTEQGDSAMYLCASSLSGGGSYNEQFFGPGTRLTVL.

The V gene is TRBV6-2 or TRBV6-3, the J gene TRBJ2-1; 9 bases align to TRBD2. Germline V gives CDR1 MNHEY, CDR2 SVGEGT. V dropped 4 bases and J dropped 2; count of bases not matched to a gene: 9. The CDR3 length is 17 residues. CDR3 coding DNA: TGTGCCAGCAGTTTTAAAGCGGGGGGTTCCCCCTACAATGAGCAGTTCTTC. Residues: CASSFKAGGSPYNEQFF.